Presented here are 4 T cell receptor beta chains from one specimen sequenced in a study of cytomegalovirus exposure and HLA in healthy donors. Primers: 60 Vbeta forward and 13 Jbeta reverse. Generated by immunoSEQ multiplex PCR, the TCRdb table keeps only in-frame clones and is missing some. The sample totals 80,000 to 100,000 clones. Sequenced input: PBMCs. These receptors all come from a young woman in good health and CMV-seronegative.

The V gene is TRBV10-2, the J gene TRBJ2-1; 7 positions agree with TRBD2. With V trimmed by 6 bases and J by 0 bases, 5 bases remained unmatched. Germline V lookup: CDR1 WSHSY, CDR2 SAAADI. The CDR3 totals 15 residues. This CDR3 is CASRGGESSYNEQFF. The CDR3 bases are TGCGCCAGCAGGGGAGGGGAGAGCTCCTACAATGAGCAGTTCTTC.

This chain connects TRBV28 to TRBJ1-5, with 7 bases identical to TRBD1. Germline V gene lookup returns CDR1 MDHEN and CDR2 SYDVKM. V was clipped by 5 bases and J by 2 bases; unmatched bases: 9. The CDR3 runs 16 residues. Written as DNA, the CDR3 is TGTGCCAGCAGTCTCATCACAGGGGCCCGCAATCAGCCCCAGCATTTT. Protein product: CASSLITGARNQPQHF.

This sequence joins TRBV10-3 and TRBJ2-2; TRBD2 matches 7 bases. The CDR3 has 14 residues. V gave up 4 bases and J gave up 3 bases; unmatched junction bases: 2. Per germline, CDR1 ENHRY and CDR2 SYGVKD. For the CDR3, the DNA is TGTGCCATCAGTGGGAGCGGGGACACCGGGGAGCTGTTTTTT. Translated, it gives CAISGSGDTGELFF.

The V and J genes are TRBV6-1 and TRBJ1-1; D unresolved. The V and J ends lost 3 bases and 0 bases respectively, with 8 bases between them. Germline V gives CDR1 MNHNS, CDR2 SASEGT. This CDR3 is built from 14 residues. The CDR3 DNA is TGTGCCAGCAGTGACAGATCGATGAACACTGAAGCTTTCTTT. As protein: CASSDRSMNTEAFF.